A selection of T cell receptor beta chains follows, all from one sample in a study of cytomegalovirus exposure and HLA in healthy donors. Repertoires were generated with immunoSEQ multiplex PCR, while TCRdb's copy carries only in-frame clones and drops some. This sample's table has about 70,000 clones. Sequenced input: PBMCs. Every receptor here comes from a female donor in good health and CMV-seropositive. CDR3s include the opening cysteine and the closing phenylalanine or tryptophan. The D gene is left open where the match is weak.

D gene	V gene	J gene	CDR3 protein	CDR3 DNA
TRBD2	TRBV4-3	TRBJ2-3	CASSPYTSGAEGTDTQYF	TGCGCCAGCAGCCCATACACTAGCGGGGCCGAGGGCACAGATACGCAGTATTTT
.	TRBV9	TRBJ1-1	CASSGGDVPPAFF	TGTGCCAGCAGCGGGGGGGACGTTCCCCCCGCTTTCTTT
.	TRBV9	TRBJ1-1	CASSAFVSDTEAFF	TGTGCCAGCAGCGCCTTCGTCAGTGACACTGAAGCTTTCTTT
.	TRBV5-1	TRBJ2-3	CASSLAPGADTQYF	TGCGCCAGCAGCCTGGCTCCCGGTGCAGATACGCAGTATTTT
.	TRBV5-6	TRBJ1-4	CASSWGRSGNEKLFF	TGTGCCAGCAGCTGGGGCCGTTCCGGGAATGAAAAACTGTTTTTT
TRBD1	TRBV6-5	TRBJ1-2	CASSYSSTGHYYGYTF	TGTGCCAGCAGTTACTCGTCGACAGGGCATTACTATGGCTACACCTTC
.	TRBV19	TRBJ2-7	CASSIGRGYEQYF	TGTGCCAGTAGTATTGGCAGGGGCTACGAGCAGTACTTC
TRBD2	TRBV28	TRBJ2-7	CASSSPRAGAFAYEQYF	TGTGCCAGCAGCTCCCCCCGGGCGGGAGCCTTCGCCTACGAGCAGTACTTC
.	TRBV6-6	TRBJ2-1	CASSYSWGRDEQFF	TGTGCCAGCAGTTACTCGTGGGGGCGGGATGAGCAGTTCTTC
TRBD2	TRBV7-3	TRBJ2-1	CASSSLALAGGYNEQFF	TGTGCCAGCAGCTCATTAGCTCTGGCGGGAGGATACAATGAGCAGTTCTTC
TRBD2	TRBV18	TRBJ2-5	CASSPGLGLAGVETQYF	TGTGCCAGCTCACCCGGACTGGGACTAGCGGGAGTTGAGACCCAGTACTTC
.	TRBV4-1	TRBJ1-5	CASSQGTGKANWGQPQHF	TGCGCCAGCAGCCAAGGAACAGGGAAGGCAAATTGGGGTCAGCCCCAGCATTTT
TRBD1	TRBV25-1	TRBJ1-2	CASSESRTGNYGYTF	TGTGCCAGCAGTGAATCTCGGACAGGCAACTATGGCTACACCTTC
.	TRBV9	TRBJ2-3	CASSPWGVITDTQYF	TGTGCCAGCAGCCCTTGGGGGGTAATAACAGATACGCAGTATTTT
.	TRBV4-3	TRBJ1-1	CASSQASGNTEAFF	TGCGCCAGCAGCCAAGCCTCGGGGAACACTGAAGCTTTCTTT
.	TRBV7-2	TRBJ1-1	CASSFQGGSTEAFF	TGTGCCAGCAGCTTTCAGGGAGGTAGCACTGAAGCTTTCTTT
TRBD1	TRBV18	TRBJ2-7	CASSPGTGSSYEQYF	TGTGCCAGCTCACCGGGGACAGGGTCGTCCTACGAGCAGTACTTC
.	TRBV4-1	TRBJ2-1	CASSALSGKGGHNEQFF	TGCGCCAGCAGCGCATTATCCGGGAAAGGAGGTCACAATGAGCAGTTCTTC
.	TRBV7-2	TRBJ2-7	CASSRTVGREQYF	TGTGCCAGCAGTCGGACAGTGGGACGCGAGCAGTACTTC
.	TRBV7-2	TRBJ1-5	CASSFLNQPQHF	TGTGCCAGCAGCTTCCTGAATCAGCCCCAGCATTTT
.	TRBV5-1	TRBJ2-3	CASSLDAGGTDTQYF	TGCGCCAGCAGCTTGGATGCAGGGGGGACAGATACGCAGTATTTT
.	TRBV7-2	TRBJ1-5	CASSLARLQGNQPQHF	TGTGCCAGCAGCTTAGCGCGGCTACAGGGAAATCAGCCCCAGCATTTT
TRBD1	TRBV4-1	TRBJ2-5	CASSQGRDRHEFQENQYF	TGCGCCAGCAGCCAAGGGAGGGACAGGCACGAATTCCAAGAGAACCAGTACTTC
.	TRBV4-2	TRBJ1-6	CASSQDRQGNSPLHF	TGTGCCAGCAGCCAAGATCGGCAGGGTAATTCACCCCTCCACTTT
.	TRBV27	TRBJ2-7	CASGPPYEQYF	TGTGCCAGCGGCCCCCCCTACGAGCAGTACTTC
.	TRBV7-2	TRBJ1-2	CASSSDSPNYGYTF	TGTGCCAGCAGCTCGGACAGTCCCAATTATGGCTACACCTTC
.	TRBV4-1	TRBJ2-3	CASSQVLGLRDTQYF	TGCGCCAGCAGCCAAGTGCTTGGTTTGCGGGATACGCAGTATTTT
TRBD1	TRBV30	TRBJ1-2	CAWSYTGDSGYTF	TGTGCCTGGAGTTATACAGGGGACAGTGGCTACACCTTC
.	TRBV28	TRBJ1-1	CASSLTHGQQMNTEAFF	TGTGCCAGCAGTTTAACCCACGGACAGCAAATGAACACTGAAGCTTTCTTT
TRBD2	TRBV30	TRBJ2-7	CAGARTSDTSYEQYF	TGTGCCGGGGCCCGGACTAGCGATACGTCCTACGAGCAGTACTTC
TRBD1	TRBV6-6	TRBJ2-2	CASIDRATGELFF	TGTGCCAGCATCGACAGGGCCACCGGGGAGCTGTTTTTT
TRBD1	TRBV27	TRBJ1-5	CASSLRTGDSNQPQHF	TGTGCCAGCAGTTTAAGGACAGGGGATAGCAATCAGCCCCAGCATTTT
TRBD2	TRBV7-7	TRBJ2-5	CASSPYRGEGTQYF	TGTGCCAGCAGCCCCTACCGGGGGGAGGGGACCCAGTACTTC
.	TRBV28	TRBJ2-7	CASSLRLRVYEQYF	TGTGCCAGCAGTTTACGCCTGAGAGTTTACGAGCAGTACTTC
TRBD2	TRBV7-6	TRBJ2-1	CASSRASGGAGEQFF	TGTGCCAGCAGTAGGGCTAGCGGGGGGGCCGGTGAGCAGTTCTTC
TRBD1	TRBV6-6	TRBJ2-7	CASSLTGDVYEQYF	TGTGCCAGCAGTTTGACAGGGGACGTATACGAGCAGTACTTC
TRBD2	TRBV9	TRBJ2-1	CASSAPTSGNEQFF	TGTGCCAGCAGCGCTCCGACTAGCGGTAATGAGCAGTTCTTC
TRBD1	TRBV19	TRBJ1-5	CASSQTGGSNQPQHF	TGTGCCAGTAGTCAAACAGGGGGCAGCAATCAGCCCCAGCATTTT
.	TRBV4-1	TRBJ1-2	CASSQAYSASAVYGYTF	TGCGCCAGCAGCCAAGCTTATTCAGCCTCCGCGGTCTATGGCTACACCTTC
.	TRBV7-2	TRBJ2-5	CASSLYQAAETQYF	TGTGCCAGCAGCTTATACCAAGCCGCGGAGACCCAGTACTTC
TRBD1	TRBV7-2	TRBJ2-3	CASSSPGQIFSDTQYF	TGTGCCAGCAGCTCCCCGGGACAGATTTTCTCAGATACGCAGTATTTT
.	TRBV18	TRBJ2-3	CASSLTVPSTDKQYF	TGTGCCAGCTCACTAACCGTGCCGAGCACAGATAAGCAGTATTTT
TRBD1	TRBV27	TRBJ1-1	CASSLERGQSEAFF	TGTGCCAGCAGTTTAGAGAGGGGACAGTCTGAAGCTTTCTTT
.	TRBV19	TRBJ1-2	CASGNGGSYGYTF	TGTGCCAGTGGCAACGGGGGAAGCTATGGCTACACCTTC
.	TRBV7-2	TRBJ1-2	CASSLAGGGYTF	TGTGCCAGCAGCTTAGCAGGGGGTGGCTACACCTTC
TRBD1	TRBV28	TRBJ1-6	CASSFRDRGYNSPLHF	TGTGCCAGCAGTTTCAGGGACAGGGGATATAATTCACCCCTCCACTTT
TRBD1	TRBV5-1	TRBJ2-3	CASSFGTGVTDTQYF	TGCGCCAGCAGCTTTGGGACAGGGGTCACAGATACGCAGTATTTT
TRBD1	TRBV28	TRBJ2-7	CASSRTGSSYEQYF	TGTGCCAGCAGTCGGACAGGGAGCTCCTACGAGCAGTACTTC
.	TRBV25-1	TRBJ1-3	CASSDSEFSGNTIYF	TGTGCCAGCAGTGATTCAGAATTCTCTGGAAACACCATATATTTT
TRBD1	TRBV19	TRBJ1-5	CASMPQGWVNQPQHF	TGTGCCAGTATGCCACAGGGGTGGGTCAATCAGCCCCAGCATTTT
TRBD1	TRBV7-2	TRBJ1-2	CASSLLTGNGYTF	TGTGCCAGCAGCCTCCTGACAGGGAATGGCTACACCTTC
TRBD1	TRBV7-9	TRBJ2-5	CASSFRFGTAKYQETQYF	TGTGCCAGCAGCTTTAGGTTCGGGACAGCAAAGTACCAAGAGACCCAGTACTTC
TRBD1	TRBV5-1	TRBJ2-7	CASSWDRDRGYEQYF	TGCGCCAGCAGCTGGGACCGGGACAGGGGTTACGAGCAGTACTTC
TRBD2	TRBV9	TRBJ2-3	CASSVRTSSADTQYF	TGTGCCAGCAGCGTGAGGACTAGCTCTGCAGATACGCAGTATTTT
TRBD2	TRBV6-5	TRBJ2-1	CASSLTSGSYNEQFF	TGTGCCAGCAGCCTGACTAGCGGGTCCTACAATGAGCAGTTCTTC
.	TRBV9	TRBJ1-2	CASSVGGFSNYGYTF	TGTGCCAGCAGCGTAGGCGGGTTTTCTAACTATGGCTACACCTTC
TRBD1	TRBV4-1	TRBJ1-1	CASSQGPVGQGATEAFF	TGCGCCAGCAGCCAAGGCCCCGTTGGACAGGGGGCTACTGAAGCTTTCTTT
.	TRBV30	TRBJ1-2	CAWRHTNYGYTF	TGTGCCTGGAGACATACTAACTATGGCTACACCTTC
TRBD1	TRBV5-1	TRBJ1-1	CASSFGDRGVAEAFF	TGCGCCAGCAGCTTCGGGGACAGGGGCGTCGCTGAAGCTTTCTTT
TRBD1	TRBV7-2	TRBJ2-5	CASSQGQGRETQYF	TGTGCCAGCAGCCAAGGACAGGGAAGGGAGACCCAGTACTTC